The rows below give T cell receptor beta chains drawn from one sample of a study of T cells in Graves' hyperthyroidism and ophthalmopathy. TCRdb ran MiXCR on the multiplex PCR reads and lists one entry per CDR3 protein. This repertoire shows 550,000 to 700,000 distinct CDR3 sequences, about 15% found once; its top ten account for 3.5% to 4.5%. The material sequenced was blood. The receptor source for this set is a woman aged 40 to 55 with Graves' ophthalmopathy. Both conserved end residues are part of each CDR3. Fields, in order: J gene, D gene, clone size, V gene, CDR3 protein, CDR3 DNA. A D gene is named only where the DNA matches it firmly. Clone size appears in some rows only: once, few, many, or a class for an expanded clone.

TRBJ2-7 | . | many | TRBV7-9 | CASTTGAEPYEQYF | TGTGCCAGCACCACTGGGGCAGAGCCCTACGAGCAGTACTTC
TRBJ2-7 | . | few | TRBV5-1 | CASSKATNYEQYF | TGCGCCAGCAGTAAGGCGACAAACTACGAGCAGTACTTC
TRBJ1-4 | . | . | TRBV29-1 | CSAHLPGLNEKLFF | TGCAGCGCACACCTCCCGGGACTTAATGAAAAACTGTTTTTT
TRBJ2-5 | TRBD1 | many | TRBV29-1 | CSVHLTGRETQYF | TGCAGCGTCCATTTGACAGGGAGAGAGACCCAGTACTTC
TRBJ2-2 | TRBD2 | once | TRBV30 | CAWRVRGGTGELFF | TGTGCCTGGAGAGTGCGGGGGGGCACCGGGGAGCTGTTTTTT
TRBJ2-7 | TRBD2 | many | TRBV28 | CASNGLAGTRVQYF | TGTGCCAGCAATGGACTAGCGGGAACCCGAGTGCAGTACTTC
TRBJ1-2 | . | many | TRBV29-1 | CSVDRTFNYGYTF | TGCAGCGTTGATAGGACATTTAACTATGGCTACACCTTC
TRBJ2-2 | TRBD1 | . | TRBV7-3 | CASSLTAGGRAGELFF | TGTGCCAGCAGCTTAACGGCAGGGGGCCGGGCCGGGGAGCTGTTTTTT
TRBJ1-5 | . | many | TRBV6-2/TRBV6-3 | CATVPGHPNQPQHF | TGTGCCACAGTACCTGGACACCCCAATCAGCCCCAGCATTTT
TRBJ1-5 | . | . | TRBV7-2 | CASSFGRHQPQHF | TGTGCCAGCAGCTTTGGGAGGCATCAGCCCCAGCATTTT
TRBJ2-7 | TRBD2 | many | TRBV6-1 | CASSDRLASREQYF | TGTGCCAGCAGTGACCGACTAGCGAGTCGGGAGCAGTACTTC
TRBJ2-2 | TRBD2 | many | TRBV7-3 | CASSLTSGENTGELFF | TGTGCCAGCAGCTTAACTAGCGGGGAGAACACCGGGGAGCTGTTTTTT
TRBJ1-2 | TRBD1 | many | TRBV28 | CASMRGTGVRNYGYTF | TGTGCCAGCATGCGAGGGACAGGGGTTAGAAACTATGGCTACACCTTC
TRBJ1-5 | . | many | TRBV28 | CASKRGTHGNQPQHF | TGTGCCAGCAAGCGGGGGACACATGGCAATCAGCCCCAGCATTTT
TRBJ2-5 | . | . | TRBV6-2/TRBV6-3 | CATTAGGGIQETQYF | TGTGCCACTACGGCCGGCGGGGGCATCCAAGAGACCCAGTACTTC
TRBJ2-4 | TRBD2 | many | TRBV11-2 | CASSPGTSGGAKNIQYF | TGTGCCAGCAGCCCGGGGACTAGCGGCGGAGCCAAAAACATTCAGTACTTC
TRBJ2-3 | TRBD2 | many | TRBV20-1 | CSARLLAASTDTQYF | TGCAGTGCCCGGCTACTAGCGGCGAGCACAGATACGCAGTATTTT
TRBJ1-2 | . | many | TRBV30 | CAWSGAAINYGYTF | TGTGCCTGGAGTGGTGCCGCGATAAACTATGGCTACACCTTC
TRBJ2-6 | . | . | TRBV19 | CASSNFRGANVLTF | TGTGCCAGTAGCAATTTCCGTGGGGCCAACGTCCTGACTTTC
TRBJ2-7 | TRBD1 | many | TRBV5-6 | CASSFGTGLSSEQYF | TGTGCCAGCAGCTTCGGGACAGGCCTTAGTTCCGAGCAGTACTTC
TRBJ2-5 | . | . | TRBV20-1 | CSARDQKGRIQETQYF | TGCAGTGCTAGAGATCAGAAGGGCAGAATCCAAGAGACCCAGTACTTC
TRBJ1-2 | . | few | TRBV6-1 | CASTSVGSLHGYTF | TGTGCCAGCACCTCCGTCGGATCCCTGCATGGCTACACCTTC
TRBJ2-7 | . | many | TRBV6-2/TRBV6-3 | CASSYSHQGIASYEQYF | TGTGCCAGCAGTTACTCCCACCAGGGAATCGCTTCCTACGAGCAGTACTTC
TRBJ2-4 | . | few | TRBV11-3 | CASSLSGARSIQYF | TGTGCCAGCAGCTTATCGGGGGCGCGGAGCATTCAGTACTTC
TRBJ1-1 | . | . | TRBV12-3/TRBV12-4 | CASSPPAAMGTEAFF | TGTGCCAGCAGTCCACCGGCGGCCATGGGTACTGAAGCTTTCTTT
TRBJ1-1 | . | . | TRBV6-5 | CASSYAAGMNTEAFF | TGTGCCAGCAGTTACGCGGCAGGGATGAACACTGAAGCTTTCTTT
TRBJ1-5 | . | many | TRBV12-3/TRBV12-4 | CASSRGGSQPQHF | TGTGCCAGCAGCCGCGGCGGGAGCCAGCCCCAGCATTTT
TRBJ2-2 | . | many | TRBV5-1 | CATQPLGMPNTGELFF | TGCGCCACTCAGCCCTTGGGTATGCCGAACACCGGGGAGCTGTTTTTT
TRBJ1-5 | . | many | TRBV27 | CASRTGVRNQPQHF | TGTGCCAGCAGGACCGGGGTACGCAATCAGCCCCAGCATTTT
TRBJ2-3 | TRBD2 | many | TRBV7-6 | CASRGLASDTQYF | TGTGCCAGCAGGGGACTAGCGTCAGATACGCAGTATTTT
TRBJ2-7 | TRBD2 | many | TRBV6-2/TRBV6-3 | CASRTSGRAEQYF | TGTGCCAGCAGAACTAGCGGGAGGGCCGAGCAGTACTTC
TRBJ1-1 | . | many | TRBV29-1 | CSVSGRLTEAFF | TGCAGCGTTTCCGGCAGGCTCACGGAAGCTTTCTTT